The clone carrying this TCR beta chain was recorded at least ten times. Antigen: not known. The sample belongs to a study of T cell repertoires in cytomegalovirus infection. Study findings and constraints: Clonotypes of TCR beta that were HLA-C-restricted and CMV-specific dominated the ex vivo response.

TCRdb reprocessed the reads via MiXCR and lists one record per CDR3 protein. The data show approximately 700,000 distinct CDR3 sequences, 35% to 45% seen once. Sequenced material: PBMCs. This sequence was found in a human donor in good health (CMV status not recorded). Some clones in this sample may be carry-over from other donors' samples.

The CDR3 sequence is CSARPRVDEQYF. For the CDR3, the DNA is TGCAGTGCTAGACCCCGTGTGGACGAGCAGTACTTC. The chain couples TRBV20-1 to TRBJ2-7; no clear D. CDR3 length equals 12 residues. V was pared by 2 bases and J by 5 bases, with 10 bases between. Germline lookup yields CDR1 DFQATT and CDR2 SNEGSKA (reference sequence).